The source of this T cell receptor beta chain is a study of blood T cells in healthy people across ages. Germline CDR1 SGHRS, CDR2 YFSETQ. The V end lost 0 bases, the J end lost 0 bases, and 13 bases lay between the germline ends. The CDR3 has 16 residues. Then a second PCR, running roughly 7 to 11 cycles, was carried out with a sample-barcoded 5' primer and a J-beta primer mix. TCRdb reanalysed the 5' RACE reads using MiXCR and keeps one entry per CDR3 protein. The profile shows 850,000 to 1,300,000 distinct CDR3 sequences, 40% to 50% of them singletons. The V call is TRBV5-1, the J call TRBJ2-7; D gene unclear. This receptor was taken from a woman aged 55-70 years in good health. Input material: blood. The CDR3 reads CASSLVGPPPSYEQYF. DNA of the CDR3: TGCGCCAGCAGCTTGGTTGGGCCTCCCCCCTCCTACGAGCAGTACTTC.